Listed below are T cell receptor beta chains from one sample, sequenced in a study of cytomegalovirus exposure and HLA in healthy donors. Profiling relied on immunoSEQ multiplex PCR, and the TCRdb table lists in-frame clones only, not all of them. The sample has roughly 140,000 clones, 73% seen once; the top ten hold 13% to 15%. Sequenced sample: PBMCs. These receptors all stem from a human donor in good health. CDR3s include the opening cysteine and the closing phenylalanine or tryptophan. D genes are given only for firm matches. The listing skips clone size in some rows; elsewhere it reads once, few, many or a size class.

V gene: TRBV5-4
clone size: few
D gene: NA
J gene: TRBJ1-2
CDR3 DNA: TGTGCCAGCAGCACATCTGGACTGAACTATGGCTACACCTTC
CDR3 protein: CASSTSGLNYGYTF

V gene: TRBV28
clone size: NA
D gene: TRBD2
J gene: TRBJ2-1
CDR3 DNA: TGTGCCAGCAGTTATGCTAGCGGGAGATTTAGCTCCTACAATGAGCAGTTCTTC
CDR3 protein: CASSYASGRFSSYNEQFF

V gene: TRBV30
clone size: NA
D gene: TRBD2
J gene: TRBJ2-3
CDR3 DNA: TGTGCCTGGAATCTAGCGGGAAGCACAGATACGCAGTATTTT
CDR3 protein: CAWNLAGSTDTQYF

V gene: TRBV29-1
clone size: NA
D gene: NA
J gene: TRBJ1-1
CDR3 DNA: TGCAGCGCAAGACAGGTCAGAAACACTGAAGCTTTCTTT
CDR3 protein: CSARQVRNTEAFF

V gene: TRBV19
clone size: NA
D gene: TRBD1
J gene: TRBJ2-5
CDR3 DNA: TGTGCCAGTAGTCTCGGGGGACAGGGTCAAGAGACCCAGTACTTC
CDR3 protein: CASSLGGQGQETQYF

V gene: TRBV15
clone size: NA
D gene: NA
J gene: TRBJ2-1
CDR3 DNA: TGTGCCACCAGCAGAGTGATAGTAAGAGGGAGCCACTACAATGAGCAGTTCTTC
CDR3 protein: CATSRVIVRGSHYNEQFF

V gene: TRBV19
clone size: NA
D gene: NA
J gene: TRBJ1-1
CDR3 DNA: TGTGCCAGTAGTATGGGCTTCATACAGAACACTGAAGCTTTCTTT
CDR3 protein: CASSMGFIQNTEAFF

V gene: TRBV7-6
clone size: NA
D gene: NA
J gene: TRBJ2-7
CDR3 DNA: TGTGCCAGCAGCCCGGGCCTGGGGCGAGAGCAGTACTTC
CDR3 protein: CASSPGLGREQYF

V gene: TRBV7-2
clone size: NA
D gene: NA
J gene: TRBJ1-5
CDR3 DNA: TGTGCCAGCAGCCCCCGCAGGGGCCATCAGCCCCAGCATTTT
CDR3 protein: CASSPRRGHQPQHF

V gene: TRBV9
clone size: NA
D gene: TRBD2
J gene: TRBJ2-1
CDR3 DNA: TGTGCCAGCAGCGAAAAACTAGCGGGGGGTTCTAGCTCCTACAATGAGCAGTTCTTC
CDR3 protein: CASSEKLAGGSSSYNEQFF

V gene: TRBV5-1
clone size: NA
D gene: NA
J gene: TRBJ1-1
CDR3 DNA: TGCGCCAGCAGCGCGGGACCCACAAACACTGAAGCTTTCTTT
CDR3 protein: CASSAGPTNTEAFF

V gene: TRBV10-3
clone size: NA
D gene: NA
J gene: TRBJ1-4
CDR3 DNA: TGTGCCATCAGCGGGAATAATGAAAAACTGTTTTTT
CDR3 protein: CAISGNNEKLFF

V gene: TRBV20-1
clone size: NA
D gene: NA
J gene: TRBJ2-3
CDR3 DNA: TGCAGTGCTAGACTTCTAGATACGCAGTATTTT
CDR3 protein: CSARLLDTQYF

V gene: TRBV6-5
clone size: NA
D gene: TRBD1
J gene: TRBJ1-1
CDR3 DNA: TGTGCCAGCAGTTACTCCCAAGGGGGCCCCGGCACTGAAGCTTTCTTT
CDR3 protein: CASSYSQGGPGTEAFF

V gene: TRBV4-1
clone size: NA
D gene: TRBD2
J gene: TRBJ2-1
CDR3 DNA: TGCGCCAGCAGCCATCCCGGGACTAGCCGCTACAATCAGCAGTTCTTC
CDR3 protein: CASSHPGTSRYNQQFF

V gene: TRBV15
clone size: NA
D gene: TRBD1
J gene: TRBJ1-5
CDR3 DNA: TGTGCCACCAGCAGAGCGATACAGGGGGCGCGGCGTCAGCCCCAGCATTTT
CDR3 protein: CATSRAIQGARRQPQHF

V gene: TRBV4-1
clone size: NA
D gene: TRBD2
J gene: TRBJ2-3
CDR3 DNA: TGCGCCAGCAGCCAAAAGGGCTGGCGGGAGGGTATAGATACGCAGTATTTT
CDR3 protein: CASSQKGWREGIDTQYF

V gene: TRBV7-3
clone size: NA
D gene: TRBD1
J gene: TRBJ2-3
CDR3 DNA: TGTGCCAGCAGCTTAACGGGGGGACAGGGGATAGATACGCAGTATTTT
CDR3 protein: CASSLTGGQGIDTQYF

V gene: TRBV28
clone size: few
D gene: NA
J gene: TRBJ2-2
CDR3 DNA: TGTGCCAGCATGGGGGGAGGAACTCTAACCGGGGAGCTGTTTTTT
CDR3 protein: CASMGGGTLTGELFF

V gene: TRBV11-2
clone size: NA
D gene: NA
J gene: TRBJ2-5
CDR3 DNA: TGTGCCAGCAGCTTAGTTAGGGGAGAGACCCAGTACTTC
CDR3 protein: CASSLVRGETQYF

V gene: TRBV29-1
clone size: NA
D gene: NA
J gene: TRBJ2-7
CDR3 DNA: TGCAGCGTTGTCGAGACCTACGAGCAGTACTTC
CDR3 protein: CSVVETYEQYF

V gene: TRBV4-1
clone size: NA
D gene: TRBD2
J gene: TRBJ2-7
CDR3 DNA: TGCGCCAGCAGCCAAGTGGCGGGAGGTAGGGTCTACGAGCAGTACTTC
CDR3 protein: CASSQVAGGRVYEQYF

V gene: TRBV7-3
clone size: NA
D gene: NA
J gene: TRBJ2-1
CDR3 DNA: TGTGCCAGCAGCTTATGGACAGGGAGGGAAGATGAGCAGTTCTTC
CDR3 protein: CASSLWTGREDEQFF

V gene: TRBV5-4
clone size: NA
D gene: TRBD1
J gene: TRBJ1-4
CDR3 DNA: TGTGCCAGCAGCTTGGGTCAGGGGGCGGCTAATGAAAAACTGTTTTTT
CDR3 protein: CASSLGQGAANEKLFF

V gene: TRBV7-9
clone size: NA
D gene: NA
J gene: TRBJ2-3
CDR3 DNA: TGTGCCAGCAGCTTAGCGGCGGGAAATACGCAGTATTTT
CDR3 protein: CASSLAAGNTQYF

V gene: TRBV15
clone size: NA
D gene: NA
J gene: TRBJ1-2
CDR3 DNA: TGTGCCACCAGCAGAGATAATCTGTATGGCTACACCTTC
CDR3 protein: CATSRDNLYGYTF

V gene: TRBV29-1
clone size: NA
D gene: NA
J gene: TRBJ1-2
CDR3 DNA: TGCAGCGTTGAAGATGTTGGGGGGTTCATGGGCTACACCTTC
CDR3 protein: CSVEDVGGFMGYTF

V gene: TRBV14
clone size: NA
D gene: TRBD1
J gene: TRBJ2-7
CDR3 DNA: TGTGCCAGCAGCCGAAAAGGGGGCGCTTTACTCGAGCAGTACTTC
CDR3 protein: CASSRKGGALLEQYF

V gene: TRBV6-1
clone size: NA
D gene: TRBD2
J gene: TRBJ2-1
CDR3 DNA: TGTGCCAGCAGCACTGAGAGCTGGCCGGGGGGGGAGCAGTTCTTC
CDR3 protein: CASSTESWPGGEQFF

V gene: TRBV9
clone size: NA
D gene: TRBD2
J gene: TRBJ2-7
CDR3 DNA: TGTGCCAGCAGCGTTGCAGCGGGAGGCCTCTACGAGCAGTACTTC
CDR3 protein: CASSVAAGGLYEQYF

V gene: TRBV7-9
clone size: NA
D gene: TRBD2
J gene: TRBJ2-7
CDR3 DNA: TGTTCCAGCAGCCGTAGCGGGGCCGAGCAGTACTTC
CDR3 protein: CSSSRSGAEQYF

V gene: TRBV2
clone size: once
D gene: TRBD2
J gene: TRBJ2-7
CDR3 DNA: TGTGCCAGCAGTGAAAGGACTAGCGGCTACGAGCAGTACTTC
CDR3 protein: CASSERTSGYEQYF

V gene: TRBV7-8
clone size: NA
D gene: NA
J gene: TRBJ2-7
CDR3 DNA: TGTGCCAGCAGCTTAGAACTAGCCCCGGGGTACGAGCAGTACTTC
CDR3 protein: CASSLELAPGYEQYF

V gene: TRBV7-2
clone size: NA
D gene: TRBD1
J gene: TRBJ2-7
CDR3 DNA: TGTGCCAGCAGCTTAGAGGGGACAGGGGGCTCCTGGTTGTACGAGCAGTACTTC
CDR3 protein: CASSLEGTGGSWLYEQYF

V gene: TRBV7-2
clone size: NA
D gene: NA
J gene: TRBJ1-5
CDR3 DNA: TGTGCCAGCAGCTTGCAGGGGAATCAGCCCCAGCATTTT
CDR3 protein: CASSLQGNQPQHF

V gene: TRBV15
clone size: NA
D gene: NA
J gene: TRBJ1-4
CDR3 DNA: TGTGCCACCAGCAGAGATGTCTTAAATGTGGGGAGAGGTGAAAAACTGTTTTTT
CDR3 protein: CATSRDVLNVGRGEKLFF

V gene: TRBV9
clone size: NA
D gene: TRBD2
J gene: TRBJ2-1
CDR3 DNA: TGTGCCAGCAGCGTCCGGGGGGGATTAAGCTCCTACAATGAGCAGTTCTTC
CDR3 protein: CASSVRGGLSSYNEQFF